These 15 T cell receptor beta chains came from one sample sequenced in a study of blood T cells in healthy people across ages. Then a second PCR, running roughly 6 to 11 cycles, was carried out with a sample-barcoded 5' primer and a J-beta primer mix. From the 5' RACE reads, TCRdb called clonotypes with MiXCR, one entry per CDR3 protein. This sample has some 670,000 distinct CDR3 sequences, with over 40% found just once. Source material: blood. The receptor set was obtained from a woman of 80 years or more in good health.

The chain links TRBV6-1 to TRBJ2-4; 7 bases are shared with TRBD1. The assigned J gene may be wrong: the sequence end matches TRBJ2-7 better. This CDR3 spans 14 amino acids. Germline V gene sequence: CDR1 MNHNS, CDR2 SASEGT. The CDR3 region has the DNA TGTGCCAGCAGTGACTTAGGGGGCGGAAACGAGCAGTACTTC. It is translated as CASSDLGGGNEQYF.

This clonotype occurred many times. The chain combines TRBV6-6 with TRBJ2-2; TRBD2 aligns across 9 bases. The CDR3 spans 15 residues. The trim removed 7 bases at V and 3 bases at J, leaving 6 bases unmatched. Germline CDR1 is MNHNY and CDR2 is SVGAGI (reference sequence). CDR3 DNA: TGTGCCAGCATTAACCGCGGGGGGGACACCGGGGAGCTGTTTTTT. Translation: CASINRGGDTGELFF.

V gene TRBV7-2 combines with J gene TRBJ1-2; D not resolved. Germline CDR1 reads SGHTA; CDR2 reads FQGNSA. This CDR3 is built from 18 residues. V lost 2 bases to trimming and J lost 3 bases, with 22 bases between them. The CDR3 coding sequence is TGTGCCAGCAGCTTAAGCCTTAGGCCTGGGATTGGAGACTATGGCTACACCTTC. This gives the protein CASSLSLRPGIGDYGYTF.

This chain links TRBV3-1 with TRBJ2-7, with 13 bases matching TRBD2. This CDR3 has 17 amino acids. V shed 1 base, J shed 3 bases, and the junction held 6 bases outside the gene matches. Germline V gives CDR1 LGHDT, CDR2 YNNKEL (reference sequence). For the CDR3, the DNA is TGTGCCAGCAGCCAAGTCACTAGCGGGGGGGGATACTACGAGCAGTACTTC. Translating gives CASSQVTSGGGYYEQYF.

The chain carries TRBV24-1 and TRBJ2-7; 11 nucleotides agree with TRBD2. V lost 2 bases, J lost 7 bases, and 12 bases stayed unmatched. CDR1 is KGHDR, CDR2 SFDVKD, per germline. The CDR3 consists of 17 residues. CDR3 DNA: TGTGCCACCAGTGATTACCCCATAGCGGGGGGGTACAATGAGCAGTACTTC. Translation: CATSDYPIAGGYNEQYF.

This clonotype showed up just a few times. The chain combines TRBV5-1 with TRBJ2-2, with 9 bases aligning to TRBD2. The CDR3 consists of 16 residues. V lost 4 bases and J lost 5; bases outside the gene matches: 9. The germline V gene encodes CDR1 SGHRS and CDR2 YFSETQ. CDR3 DNA: TGCGCCAGCAGCCCAACCGGGACTAGCAGGACCGGGGAGCTGTTTTTT. This translates into CASSPTGTSRTGELFF.

In this sample, this clonotype turned up many times. The chain couples TRBV5-1 to TRBJ2-1; 8 bases line up with TRBD2. The length of the CDR3 is 16 residues. V lost 4 bases to trimming and J lost 6 bases; unmatched junction nucleotides: 12. CDR1 is SGHRS, CDR2 YFSETQ, per germline. The chain's CDR3 is CASSQSGRTGGNEQFF. The CDR3 DNA sequence: TGCGCCAGCAGCCAAAGCGGGAGAACAGGTGGCAATGAGCAGTTCTTC.

This clonotype was found many times. The V and J genes are TRBV20-1 and TRBJ2-7, with D tentatively TRBD1 or TRBD2 (5 bases each). This CDR3 spans 11 amino acids. Germline lookup yields CDR1 DFQATT and CDR2 SNEGSKA (reference sequence). The V end was cut by 4 bases, the J end by 12 bases, with 16 bases between. CDR3 sequence reads: CSANRPPGTYF. CDR3 sequence (DNA): TGCAGTGCTAACAGGCCCCCGGGGACGTACTTC.

This clonotype was seen ten or more times. The chain uses TRBV12-3 or TRBV12-4 and TRBJ1-2; D gene ambiguous. V lost 0 bases and J 8 bases, leaving 13 bases between the germline ends. CDR3 length equals 14 residues. The chain's CDR3 is CASSLAGEGGGYTF. Written as DNA, the CDR3 is TGTGCCAGCAGTTTAGCTGGGGAAGGTGGGGGCTACACCTTC.

The V gene is TRBV30, the J gene TRBJ2-1; weak D call: TRBD1 (5 bases). Germline V gene lookup returns CDR1 GTSNPN and CDR2 SVGIG (reference sequence). The CDR3 has 13 residues. The V end lost 1 base, the J end lost 5 bases, and 9 bases lay between the germline ends. DNA of the CDR3: TGTGCCTGGAGTGGACAGTCCCACAATGAGCAGTTCTTC. It translates to CAWSGQSHNEQFF.

About this clonotype: One end of the junction does not line up with germline, which may come from a read error. The rearrangement links TRBV30 to TRBJ2-7, with no clear D. Germline V CDR1 and CDR2: GTSNPN, SVGIG (reference sequence). The CDR3 length is 13 residues. CDR3 region: CAWSPWNSYGQYF. DNA for the CDR3: TGTGCCTGGAGTCCCTGGAACTCCTACGGGCAGTACTTC.

The genes are TRBV20-1 and TRBJ1-4; 7 bases align to TRBD1. Trimming took 8 bases from V and 0 from J; bases not matched to a gene: 9. The CDR3 has 15 amino acids. CDR1 is DFQATT, CDR2 SNEGSKA, per germline (reference sequence). The CDR3 region is CSLQRDSSTNEKLFF. The DNA for the CDR3 is TGCAGTCTACAGCGGGACAGTTCAACTAATGAAAAACTGTTTTTT.

The rearrangement joins TRBV7-2 to TRBJ2-3; D remains unclear. Trimming took 5 bases from V and 8 from J, leaving 11 bases between them. The CDR3 has 12 residues. The germline CDR1 and CDR2 sequences are SGHTA and FQGNSA. For the CDR3, the DNA is TGTGCCAGCAGCCCCTTTGACGCTACGCAGTATTTT. This translates into CASSPFDATQYF.

The genes are TRBV20-1 and TRBJ2-5; 8 bases map to TRBD1. This CDR3 is built from 13 residues. Germline CDR1 and CDR2: DFQATT and SNEGSKA (reference sequence). The V gene end was trimmed by 5 bases and the J gene end by 11 bases; junction bases not matched to a gene: 13. The CDR3 region is CSAPGPGGYEQYF. The CDR3 bases are TGCAGTGCTCCCGGTCCAGGGGGCTATGAGCAGTACTTC.

The V call is TRBV5-1, the J call TRBJ2-1, with 12 positions matching TRBD2. The J segment lost 0 bases and the V segment lost 4 bases, leaving 8 bases of the junction unmatched. The germline V gene has CDR1 SGHRS and CDR2 YFSETQ. The CDR3 extends over 18 amino acids. The CDR3 sequence: CASSPPSGGASSYNEQFF. Written as DNA, the CDR3 is TGCGCCAGCAGCCCTCCTAGCGGGGGGGCAAGCTCCTACAATGAGCAGTTCTTC.